This TCR beta chain was retrieved from a study of blood T cells in healthy people across ages. CDR3 size: 13 residues. J was trimmed by 4 bases and V by 5 bases; bases with no gene match: 4. Germline lookup yields CDR1 SGHTA and CDR2 FQGNSA. About this clonotype itself: Its antigen is still unknown.

General study findings and limits: Both higher diversity and more naive CD4+ cells marked long-lived donors when set against aged donors. Researchers report that TCR beta diversity correlated strongly with naive T cell percentage.

Combining a sample-barcoded 5' primer with a J-beta primer mix, a second PCR ran for roughly 7 to 12 cycles. A single record per CDR3 protein comes from TCRdb applying MiXCR to the 5' RACE reads. The sample shows under 1,000,000 distinct CDR3 sequences, around 36% of them seen only once. This sequence originates from a man between 18 and 35 years old in good health. This chain connects TRBV7-2 to TRBJ1-2; 7 bases map to TRBD1. The sequenced material came from blood. CDR3 nucleotides: TGTGCCAGCAGCATGACAGGGTCCTATGGCTACACCTTC. The encoded protein is CASSMTGSYGYTF.